This T cell receptor beta chain was identified during a study of blood T cell repertoires in COVID-19 (dated by TCRdb to 2020 to 2021). Looking at the study overall: Samples covering the acute and convalescent phases of COVID-19 were provided by collaborators in the United States, Italy and Spain. The material from the prospective study consisted of cDNA or gDNA derived from T cells, B-cell-depleted T cells, or PBMCs. The dataset comprised deeply sampled blood TCRbeta repertoires from subjects exposed to, actively infected with, or recovered from COVID-19. The repertoires were released in a freely available public database intended as a resource for research on the immune response to SARS-CoV-2. Samples came from the ongoing ImmuneRACE study (first 160 participants) plus 1,254 subjects from 6 global collaborators. Nearly every sample came with metadata listing a de-identified subject ID, COVID-19 status, age in years and sex. Where available, HLA class I and class II types were taken from metadata supplied by the sample provider and were not determined by assay-based typing.

TCRbeta CDR3 regions were amplified from genomic DNA by means of the immunoSEQ Assay, a bias-controlled multiplex PCR. Concerning the study's data processing: Nucleated cell counts per sample were estimated from amplification of reference gene primers within the assay. To quantify the absolute abundance of each unique TCRbeta CDR3 rearrangement, sequence reads were collapsed and filtered. For each sample, productive Simpson clonality was calculated as the square root of Simpson's diversity index across productive rearrangements. Here the immuneACCESS table is served through TCRdb, limited to in-frame sequences with V and J called. Missing clones are a known gap in these copies; in checked studies unresolved V genes cover under half, and the rest lacks a known reason. From that table come the V and J calls and clone size; the DNA was used to work out D and trimming. This sample has 150,000 or so clones in its table, and around 79% of those were observed once. Jointly, the top ten make up 1.5% to 2% of the sample.

Remarks on this clone: Its antigen specificity is not known. No per-base quality is available; no much larger clone lies one base away.

Whole blood was collected in K2EDTA tubes by collaborating institutions according to the institutions' own protocols. For TCRbeta analysis, collaborators shipped samples as frozen whole blood, isolated PBMCs, or DNA extracted from either of those sample types. The study at large found these results: The amount of clinical and demographic metadata varied by source and participant and was provided uncurated.

Sequencing input: peripheral blood. The TCR sequence derives from a man at least 80 years old with acute or convalescent COVID-19.

CDR3 loop: CASSLGSGRGTPQHF. The bases read TGTGCCAGCAGCTTAGGGTCCGGGAGGGGGACGCCCCAGCATTTT. This chain joins TRBV7-2 to TRBJ1-5; possibly the D gene is TRBD1, per 6 matching bases. The CDR3 sequence holds 15 residues, the cysteine and phenylalanine included. The DNA shown is the 45-base CDR3, in frame from base 1. The V and J ends are trimmed by 1 base and 9 bases, leaving 16 bases between them. Per the germline V gene, SGHTA is the CDR1 and FQGNSA is the CDR2.